Below are 31 T cell receptor beta chains sequenced from a single sample in a study of shared clonotypes between healthy human individuals. Only CD45RO-negative cells positively selected for CCR7 counted as naive CD8 cells, so terminally differentiated effector memory CD45RA+ cells were excluded. Some clones are missing from TCRdb's copy, which holds only in-frame ones; the method was immunoSEQ multiplex PCR. This table holds about 2.1 million clones, approximately 92% found once. Sequences were obtained from naive CD8+ T cells from PBMCs. Receptors originate from a man between 18 and 29 years old in good health. Some clones in this sample may be carry-over from other donors' samples.

The CDR3 bases are TGTGCCAGCAGTGGCCGCCCGCCGACAGAGATGAACACTGAAGCTTTCTTT. The encoded protein is CASSGRPPTEMNTEAFF. V is TRBV25-1 and J is TRBJ1-1; D might be TRBD1 (5 bases). Per the germline V gene, CDR1 is MGHDK and CDR2 is SYGVNS. The CDR3 spans 17 residues. Trimming removed 4 bases from V and 0 bases from J, with 18 bases in between.

On this clone: At the DNA level, this CDR3 is encoded by other sequences in the same sample as well. CDR3 sequence (DNA): TGCGCCAGCAGCCCCGGGAGGGGGCCCTACGAGCAGTACTTC. Amino acid sequence: CASSPGRGPYEQYF. J is TRBJ2-7 and V is TRBV4-3; D possibly corresponds to TRBD2 (8 bases). Per germline, CDR1 LGHNA and CDR2 YSLEER. With 4 bases removed from V and 2 bases from J, the gap between germline ends came to 12 bases. This CDR3 contains 14 residues.

The chain employs TRBV10-3 and TRBJ1-1; D remains unclear. V was clipped by 6 bases and J by 6 bases, with 14 bases between them. Germline CDR1 ENHRY, CDR2 SYGVKD. The length of the CDR3 is 13 residues. CDR3 coding DNA: TGTGCCATCAGAGGAGGCCTGGCCGCTGAAGCTTTCTTT. Translated, it gives CAIRGGLAAEAFF.

V is TRBV19 and J is TRBJ2-7; perhaps TRBD2 as D (6 bases). Germline values: CDR1 LNHDA, CDR2 SQIVND (reference sequence). Trimming pared 5 bases from V and 0 bases from J, leaving 14 bases between. The CDR3 runs 15 residues. The CDR3: CASSSSGLSSYEQYF. CDR3 bases: TGTGCCAGTAGTTCCAGCGGGTTGAGCTCCTACGAGCAGTACTTC. Together with reference TRBV19 and TRBJ2-7, the CDR3 gives the full variable domain: DGGITQSPKYLFRKEGQNVTLSCEQNLNHDAMYWYRQDPGQGLRLIYYSQIVNDFQKGDIAEGYSVSREKKESFPLTVTSAQKNPTAFYLCASSSSGLSSYEQYFGPGTRLTVT.

The chain has TRBV4-1 and TRBJ2-3; tentative D call: TRBD2 (5 bases). Per the germline V gene, CDR1 is MGHRA and CDR2 is YSYEKL. The CDR3 has 16 amino acids. Trimming left V 2 bases short and J 3 bases short, with 15 bases between. The CDR3 here is CASSQRVAGPTDTQYF. The CDR3 bases are TGCGCCAGCAGCCAAAGGGTGGCGGGCCCTACAGATACGCAGTATTTT.

This clone is a singleton in its sample. The chain has TRBV7-9 and TRBJ1-4; D may be TRBD1 (5 bases). Trimming cost V 0 bases and J 8 bases, with 16 bases left between them. The CDR3 is made up of 16 amino acids. Germline CDR1 is SEHNR and CDR2 is FQNEAQ (reference sequence). The CDR3 DNA sequence: TGTGCCAGCAGCTTAGCGGTGGGGGGATTAACCGAAAAACTGTTTTTT. This translates into CASSLAVGGLTEKLFF.

The chain carries TRBV11-2 and TRBJ2-7; D perhaps matches TRBD2 (5 bases). CDR1 is SGHAT and CDR2 is FQNNGV in the germline V gene. The CDR3 is 17 amino acids. V lost 1 base and J lost 0, with 16 bases in between. CDR3 nucleotides: TGTGCCAGCAGCTTAGTAAAACGCGGGCCCCTCTCCTACGAGCAGTACTTC. Translation gives CASSLVKRGPLSYEQYF.

As for this clone: The sample has other DNA sequences that encode this CDR3 too. The rearrangement links TRBV27 to TRBJ1-2; unclear D gene. Germline CDR1 reads MNHEY; CDR2 reads SMNVEV (reference sequence). The V and J ends lost 6 bases and 4 bases respectively, with 12 bases between them. CDR3 length: 13 amino acids. DNA for the CDR3: TGTGCCAGCAGCTTTGGTGGAGGCTATGGCTACACCTTC. Protein: CASSFGGGYGYTF.

The chain combines TRBV4-1 with TRBJ2-7; tentatively, D is TRBD1 or TRBD2 (7 bases each). The V end was cut by 1 base, the J end by 4 bases, with 14 bases between. The CDR3 sequence is 15 residues long. Germline CDR1 is MGHRA and CDR2 is YSYEKL. The CDR3 loop is CASSQAQGGRYEQYF. The CDR3 DNA reads TGCGCCAGCAGCCAAGCGCAGGGGGGGAGGTACGAGCAGTACTTC.

The chain recombines TRBV28 with TRBJ1-3; D gene unclear. CDR3 size: 13 residues. The germline V gene has CDR1 MDHEN and CDR2 SYDVKM. Trimming removed 2 bases at V and 5 bases at J, with 7 bases between. The CDR3 region is CASSLGPRNTIYF. CDR3 nucleotide sequence: TGTGCCAGCAGTTTAGGTCCCCGAAACACCATATATTTT.

This rearrangement joins TRBV9 to TRBJ1-2; the match to TRBD1 covers 7 bases. This CDR3 comprises 15 residues. J lost 3 bases, V lost 2 bases, and 7 bases had no gene match. Germline CDR1 and CDR2: SGDLS and YYNGEE. The CDR3 loop is CASSVGTAFHYGYTF. The CDR3 region has the DNA TGTGCCAGCAGCGTCGGGACAGCCTTTCACTATGGCTACACCTTC. Together with reference TRBV9 and TRBJ1-2, the CDR3 gives the full variable domain: DSGVTQTPKHLITATGQRVTLRCSPRSGDLSVYWYQQSLDQGLQFLIQYYNGEERAKGNILERFSAQQFPDLHSELNLSSLELGDSALYFCASSVGTAFHYGYTFGSGTRLTVV.

About this clone itself: Other DNA sequences in this specimen translate into the identical CDR3. The chain combines TRBV29-1 with TRBJ2-7, with D tentatively TRBD1 (6 bases). The CDR3 loop spans 13 amino acids. CDR1 and CDR2 (germline): SQVTM, ANQGSEA. With 2 bases removed from V and 0 bases from J, the gap between germline ends came to 8 bases. The CDR3 DNA sequence: TGCAGCGTTGAACGGGACAACTCCTACGAGCAGTACTTC. Residues: CSVERDNSYEQYF.

The CDR3 nucleotides read TGTGCCAGCAGCCCCCTGGGGTCGACAGATACGCAGTATTTT. It yields the protein CASSPLGSTDTQYF. The V call is TRBV4-2, the J call TRBJ2-3; no definite D call. V lost 4 bases and J 3 bases, leaving 11 bases between the germline ends. The CDR3 sequence is 14 residues long. From germline, CDR1 is LGHNA and CDR2 YNFKEQ.

The V gene is TRBV7-9, the J gene TRBJ2-1; 10 bases agree with TRBD2. This CDR3 region has 17 residues. Trimming at V came to 4 bases and at J to 7 bases, leaving 13 bases not matched to a gene. Germline V CDR1 and CDR2: SEHNR, FQNEAQ (reference sequence). The CDR3 DNA is TGTGCCAGCAGCTCAGAAACCGGGACTAGCGTTCTGAATGAGCAGTTCTTC. It is translated as CASSSETGTSVLNEQFF.

This rearrangement joins TRBV11-2 to TRBJ1-4; D gene unclear. The germline V and J ends were trimmed by 0 bases and 3 bases, with 17 bases remaining between them. Germline-derived CDR1 and CDR2 are SGHAT and FQNNGV. The CDR3 runs to 18 residues. Here the CDR3 DNA reads TGTGCCAGCAGCTTAGATCCAGCGGCCGAGGTGGCTAATGAAAAACTGTTTTTT. Protein: CASSLDPAAEVANEKLFF. Complete variable domain (other parts from reference TRBV11-2 and TRBJ1-4): EAGVAQSPRYKIIEKRQSVAFWCNPISGHATLYWYQQILGQGPKLLIQFQNNGVVDDSQLPKDRFSAERLKGVDSTLKIQPAKLEDSAVYLCASSLDPAAEVANEKLFFGSGTQLSVL.

The rearrangement links TRBV7-9 to TRBJ2-7, with a tentative D call TRBD1 (6 bases). The CDR3 extends over 14 amino acids. Trimming took off 5 bases at V and 2 bases at J, with 13 bases between the two ends. Germline CDR1 is SEHNR and CDR2 is FQNEAQ (reference sequence). The CDR3 bases are TGTGCCAGCAGCCCCCAGGGGTACCCCTACGAGCAGTACTTC. This sequence encodes CASSPQGYPYEQYF.

Details on this clone: At one of its ends the junction is not consistent with the germline gene, which may arise from a read error. This chain connects TRBV2 to TRBJ2-7, with D uncertain. Germline lookup yields CDR1 SNHLY and CDR2 FYNNEI. CDR3 length equals 13 residues. As DNA, the CDR3 is TGTGCCAGCAGCGAAGAAATTGGGTACGAGCAGTACTTC. Amino acids: CASSEEIGYEQYF. The full variable domain, rest sourced from reference TRBV2 and TRBJ2-7, is EPEVTQTPSHQVTQMGQEVILRCVPISNHLYFYWYRQILGQKVEFLVSFYNNEISEKSEIFDDQFSVERPDGSNFTLKIRSTKLEDSAMYFCASSEEIGYEQYFGPGTRLTVT.

The V call is TRBV7-9, the J call TRBJ2-5, with 7 bases that match TRBD1. The V and J ends lost 1 base and 2 bases, in that order; junction bases with no gene match: 4. CDR1 and CDR2 from the germline V gene are SEHNR and FQNEAQ (reference sequence). There are 15 residues in the CDR3. The chain's CDR3 is CASSLEGQRQETQYF. The DNA for the CDR3 is TGTGCCAGCAGCTTAGAGGGACAGCGACAAGAGACCCAGTACTTC.

The chain links TRBV6-9 to TRBJ2-1, with a weak D call TRBD1 (5 bases). Germline V gives CDR1 MNHGY, CDR2 SVAAGI. This CDR3 contains 8 residues. CDR3 sequence reads: CFPPRGFF. CDR3 sequence (DNA): TGTTTTCCACCTAGGGGGTTCTTC.

The chain employs TRBV4-1 and TRBJ2-4, with D perhaps matching TRBD2 (5 bases). This CDR3 has 18 amino acids. The V end lost 6 bases, the J end lost 0 bases, and 21 bases lay between the germline ends. Germline assignment: CDR1 MGHRA and CDR2 YSYEKL. This CDR3 is CASSPSGTSQVAKNIQYF. Here the CDR3 DNA reads TGCGCCAGCAGTCCCAGCGGTACCAGCCAAGTAGCCAAAAACATTCAGTACTTC.

The chain couples TRBV29-1 to TRBJ2-5, with TRBD2 as a possible D gene (7 bases). The CDR3 has 15 amino acids. V was shortened by 1 base and J by 5 bases, with 17 bases between the two germline ends. Germline V gene data show CDR1 as SQVTM and CDR2 as ANQGSEA. CDR3 sequence reads: CSVEGGRGTWETQYF. CDR3 DNA sequence: TGCAGCGTTGAAGGAGGGCGGGGGACATGGGAGACCCAGTACTTC.

V gene TRBV13 combines with J gene TRBJ1-3; 8 bases fit TRBD1. Germline CDR1 PRHDT, CDR2 FYEKMQ (reference sequence). This CDR3 contains 15 residues. V shed 6 bases and J 3 bases; nucleotides not matched to a gene: 7. Here the CDR3 reads CASSRQGIFGNTIYF. CDR3 nucleotide sequence: TGTGCCAGCAGTCGACAGGGGATTTTTGGAAACACCATATATTTT.

The chain links TRBV6-1 to TRBJ2-6, with D possibly matching TRBD2 (6 bases). Germline values: CDR1 MNHNS, CDR2 SASEGT. Trimming shortened V by 4 bases and J by 3 bases, and 16 bases separated the two germline ends. The CDR3 extends over 17 amino acids. The CDR3 DNA reads TGTGCCAGCAGTGGGGGGGATTTAGGAAGTGGGGCCAACGTCCTGACTTTC. Its protein is CASSGGDLGSGANVLTF.

The rearrangement links TRBV27 to TRBJ1-5; D gene ambiguous. This CDR3 contains 17 residues. Germline assignment: CDR1 MNHEY and CDR2 SMNVEV (reference sequence). V lost 6 bases to trimming and J lost 4 bases, with 22 bases between them. This CDR3 is CASSKLTRSGNNQPQHF. In DNA form, the CDR3 reads TGTGCCAGCAGCAAGCTTACCCGATCGGGGAATAATCAGCCCCAGCATTTT.

This chain uses TRBV6-1 with TRBJ2-7; perhaps TRBD2 as D (6 bases). The CDR3 is 13 amino acids. Germline assignment: CDR1 MNHNS and CDR2 SASEGT. V lost 5 bases to trimming and J lost 3 bases, with 11 bases between them. The CDR3 protein is CASSQGLFYEQYF. In DNA, the CDR3 is TGTGCCAGCAGTCAGGGACTGTTCTACGAGCAGTACTTC.

A remark on this clone: A much bigger clone sits one base away, suggesting this may be a read error. The chain has TRBV5-6 and TRBJ1-2; no definite D call. V was shortened by 0 bases and J by 3 bases, with 0 bases between the two germline ends. The CDR3 extends over 11 amino acids. Germline V gives CDR1 SGHDT, CDR2 YYEEEE. The chain's CDR3 is CASSLDYGYTF. The CDR3 coding sequence is TGTGCCAGCAGCTTGGACTATGGCTACACCTTC.

The chain is built from TRBV7-3 and TRBJ2-1, with D possibly TRBD2 on 6 matching bases. V lost 5 bases and J lost 9, with 20 bases in between. CDR3 length: 15 residues. CDR1 SGHTA and CDR2 FQGTGA come from the germline V gene. CDR3 DNA: TGTGCCAGCAGCGAAACACTAGCACTCAACGCTGAGCAGTTCTTC. The encoded protein is CASSETLALNAEQFF.

J is TRBJ2-7 and V is TRBV6-1, with D unresolved. The CDR3 has 14 residues. CDR1 MNHNS and CDR2 SASEGT come from the germline V gene. V lost 7 bases and J lost 0, with 13 bases in between. CDR3 coding DNA: TGTGCCAGCACCTCCCTGGGTCTCTCCTACGAGCAGTACTTC. This encodes CASTSLGLSYEQYF.

V usage is TRBV27 and J usage is TRBJ2-7; possible D gene TRBD2, 5 bases. Trimming removed 7 bases at V and 3 bases at J, with 16 bases between. Germline-derived CDR1 and CDR2 are MNHEY and SMNVEV (reference sequence). CDR3 length: 14 residues. The CDR3 protein is CASTLLGNLYEQYF. The CDR3 DNA reads TGTGCCAGCACGTTGCTCGGGAACCTCTACGAGCAGTACTTC.

The rearrangement links TRBV9 to TRBJ1-2; D may be TRBD1 (5 bases). Germline values: CDR1 SGDLS, CDR2 YYNGEE. The CDR3 loop spans 15 amino acids. The V and J ends lost 4 bases and 3 bases respectively, with 16 bases between them. This CDR3 reads CASSPSDSYHYGYTF. DNA of the CDR3: TGTGCCAGCAGCCCCAGCGACAGTTACCACTATGGCTACACCTTC.

This rearrangement joins TRBV28 to TRBJ2-7; 9 nucleotides line up with TRBD2. Per the germline V gene, CDR1 is MDHEN and CDR2 is SYDVKM. V was clipped by 3 bases and J by 3 bases; unmatched bases: 9. The CDR3 sequence is 16 residues long. The DNA for the CDR3 is TGTGCCAGCAGTTTTGGGGGGCGGGAGGGCCGCTACGAGCAGTACTTC. Translated, it gives CASSFGGREGRYEQYF.